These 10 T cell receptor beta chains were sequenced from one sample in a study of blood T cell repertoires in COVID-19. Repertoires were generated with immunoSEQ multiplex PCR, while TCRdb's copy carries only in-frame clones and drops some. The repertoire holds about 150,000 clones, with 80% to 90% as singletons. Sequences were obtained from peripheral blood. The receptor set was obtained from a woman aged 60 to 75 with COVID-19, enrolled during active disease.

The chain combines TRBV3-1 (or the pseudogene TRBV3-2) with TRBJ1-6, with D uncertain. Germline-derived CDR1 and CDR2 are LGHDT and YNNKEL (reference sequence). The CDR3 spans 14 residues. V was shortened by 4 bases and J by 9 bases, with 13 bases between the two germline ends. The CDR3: CASSLGGVGSPLHF. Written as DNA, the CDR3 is TGTGCCAGCAGCCTCGGCGGGGTGGGTTCACCCCTCCACTTT.

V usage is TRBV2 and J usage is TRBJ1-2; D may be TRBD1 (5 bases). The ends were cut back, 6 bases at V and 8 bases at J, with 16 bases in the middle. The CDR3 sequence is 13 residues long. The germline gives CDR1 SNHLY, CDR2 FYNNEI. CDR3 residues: CASSPKGYVGYTF. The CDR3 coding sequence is TGTGCCAGCAGCCCGAAGGGGTATGTCGGCTACACCTTC.

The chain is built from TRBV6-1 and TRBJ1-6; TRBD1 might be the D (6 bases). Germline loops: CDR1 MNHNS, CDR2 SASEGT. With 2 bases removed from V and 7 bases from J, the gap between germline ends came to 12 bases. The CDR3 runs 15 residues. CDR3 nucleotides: TGTGCCAGCAGTGAAACATGGGGGCAAAATTCACCCCTCCACTTT. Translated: CASSETWGQNSPLHF.

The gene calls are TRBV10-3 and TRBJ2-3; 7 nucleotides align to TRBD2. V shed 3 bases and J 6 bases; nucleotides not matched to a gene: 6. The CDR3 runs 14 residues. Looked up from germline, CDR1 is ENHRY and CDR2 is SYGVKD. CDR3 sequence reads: CAISDAGAADTQYF. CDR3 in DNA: TGTGCCATCAGTGACGCGGGAGCGGCGGATACGCAGTATTTT.

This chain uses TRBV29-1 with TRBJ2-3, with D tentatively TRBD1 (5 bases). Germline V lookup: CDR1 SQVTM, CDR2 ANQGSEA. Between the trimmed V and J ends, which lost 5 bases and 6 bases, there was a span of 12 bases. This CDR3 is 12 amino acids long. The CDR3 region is CSVSRAGDTQYF. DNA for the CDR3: TGCAGCGTTTCCAGGGCCGGGGATACGCAGTATTTT.

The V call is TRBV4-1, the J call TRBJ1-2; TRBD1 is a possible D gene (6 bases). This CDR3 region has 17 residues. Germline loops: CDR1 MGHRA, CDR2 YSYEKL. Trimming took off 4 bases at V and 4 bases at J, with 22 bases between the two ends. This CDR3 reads CASSLPLTGGSIYGYTF. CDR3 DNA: TGCGCCAGCAGCCTTCCCCTCACGGGGGGCTCGATCTATGGCTACACCTTC.

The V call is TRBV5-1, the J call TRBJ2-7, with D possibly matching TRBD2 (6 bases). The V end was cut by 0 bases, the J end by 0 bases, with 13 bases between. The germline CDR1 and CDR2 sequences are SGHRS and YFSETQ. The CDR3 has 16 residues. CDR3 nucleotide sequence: TGCGCCAGCAGCTTGGCTCATAGCGGTAGCTCCTACGAGCAGTACTTC. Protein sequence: CASSLAHSGSSYEQYF. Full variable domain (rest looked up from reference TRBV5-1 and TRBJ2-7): KAGVTQTPRYLIKTRGQQVTLSCSPISGHRSVSWYQQTPGQGLQFLFEYFSETQRNKGNFPGRFSGRQFSNSRSEMNVSTLELGDSALYLCASSLAHSGSSYEQYFGPGTRLTVT.

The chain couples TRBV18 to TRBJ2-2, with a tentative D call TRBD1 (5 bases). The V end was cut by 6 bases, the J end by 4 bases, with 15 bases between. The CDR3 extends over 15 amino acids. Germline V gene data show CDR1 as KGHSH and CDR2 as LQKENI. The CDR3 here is CASSLLTEATGELFF. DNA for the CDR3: TGTGCCAGCTCCCTCCTGACAGAAGCCACCGGGGAGCTGTTTTTT.

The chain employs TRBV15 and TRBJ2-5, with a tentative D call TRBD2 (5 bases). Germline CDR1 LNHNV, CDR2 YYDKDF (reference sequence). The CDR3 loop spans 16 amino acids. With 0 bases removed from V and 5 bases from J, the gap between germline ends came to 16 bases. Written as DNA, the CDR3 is TGTGCCACCAGCAGAGATCTCTCTAGCCTATACGAGACCCAGTACTTC. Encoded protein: CATSRDLSSLYETQYF.

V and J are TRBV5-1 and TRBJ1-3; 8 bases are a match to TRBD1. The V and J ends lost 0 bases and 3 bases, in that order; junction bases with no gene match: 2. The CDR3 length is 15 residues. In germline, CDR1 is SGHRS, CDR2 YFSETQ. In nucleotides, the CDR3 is TGCGCCAGCAGCTTGGCCAGGGGGCGTGGAAACACCATATATTTT. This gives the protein CASSLARGRGNTIYF.